These 21 T cell receptor beta chains share one sample of origin, sequenced in a study of breast tumors, draining lymph nodes, adjacent tissues. TCRdb re-derived calls from the multiplex PCR reads in MiXCR, one entry per CDR3 protein. This table has 150,000 to 200,000 distinct CDR3 sequences, roughly a third appearing once. Breast cancer patients provided tissue from their axillary draining lymph nodes. The source material was axillary lymph node tissue. The origin of the receptors is a female donor with breast cancer. Some clones in this sample may be carry-over from other donors' samples.

This clonotype was picked up many times. The DNA for the CDR3 is TGTGCCAGCAGCTTAATGCCCAGCGGAGGTTGGGATACGCAGTATTTT. It codes for CASSLMPSGGWDTQYF. The chain carries TRBV7-3 and TRBJ2-3, with D perhaps matching TRBD2 (5 bases). This CDR3 is built from 16 residues. The germline V and J ends were trimmed by 1 base and 6 bases, with 17 bases remaining between them. The germline V gene has CDR1 SGHTA and CDR2 FQGTGA.

Note on this clonotype: This could be a read error, since a much larger clone is one nucleotide away. This chain connects TRBV6-5 to TRBJ2-3; TRBD1 might be the D (7 bases). The germline V gene encodes CDR1 MNHEY and CDR2 SVGAGI. The CDR3 contains 16 residues. Trimming cost V 5 bases and J 5 bases, with 20 bases left between them. This CDR3 is CASSPKTGRRGDTQYF. The CDR3 DNA follows: TGTGCCAGCAGTCCGAAGACAGGGCGGCGGGGAGATACGCAGTATTTT.

With regard to this clonotype: The junction departs from the called germline gene at one end, perhaps through a read error. The chain recombines TRBV10-3 with TRBJ1-3; D gene unclear. This CDR3 contains 16 residues. Germline V lookup: CDR1 ENHRY, CDR2 SYGVKD. The CDR3 DNA follows: TGTGCCATCAGTGAGTCAGTAGTCCTCTCTGGAGACACCATATATTTT. It encodes CAISESVVLSGDTIYF.

This clonotype was seen at least ten times. The V and J genes are TRBV5-1 and TRBJ2-3; 7 positions agree with TRBD2. V shed 4 bases, J shed 5 bases, and the junction held 7 bases outside the gene matches. Germline loops: CDR1 SGHRS, CDR2 YFSETQ. The length of the CDR3 is 14 residues. The CDR3 nucleotides read TGCGCCAGCAGCGAACTGGCGGGAGAAGATACGCAGTATTTT. Residues: CASSELAGEDTQYF.

As to this clonotype: A read error may explain this, as a much larger clone is one base away. V gene TRBV5-5 combines with J gene TRBJ2-1; D possibly corresponds to TRBD1 (7 bases). Germline V gives CDR1 SGHKS, CDR2 YYEKEE (reference sequence). CDR3 length equals 14 residues. The CDR3 sequence: CASSPGDSYNERFF. CDR3 nucleotide sequence: TGTGCCAGCAGCCCGGGGGACAGTTACAATGAGCGGTTCTTC.

The CDR3 sequence: CATSPAGGGGYTF. The CDR3 DNA reads as TGTGCCACCTCTCCCGCGGGCGGCGGAGGCTACACCTTC. The chain carries TRBV27 and TRBJ1-2, with D unresolved. V was cut by 10 bases and J by 8 bases, with 20 bases left in between. The CDR3 extends over 13 amino acids. Germline V gene data show CDR1 as MNHEY and CDR2 as SMNVEV (reference sequence).

A note on this clonotype: One end of the junction is discordant with germline, which a read error may explain. The CDR3 loop reads CASSLGQYGQYF. The CDR3 DNA is TGTGCCAGCAGCTTGGGACAGTACGGGCAGTACTTT. V gene TRBV13 combines with J gene TRBJ2-7; 7 bases map to TRBD1. The CDR3 runs 12 residues. CDR1 and CDR2 from the germline V gene are PRHDT and FYEKMQ (reference sequence).

As for this clonotype: A much larger clone is a single base away; this may be a read error. No conserved phenylalanine or tryptophan is present at the end of the CDR3, so a read error is the likely explanation. The chain carries TRBV7-2 and TRBJ2-5; TRBD2 aligns across 11 bases. The V segment lost 3 bases and the J segment 4 bases; nucleotides outside the gene matches: 10. The CDR3 length is 17 residues. Germline CDR1 is SGHTA and CDR2 is FQGNSA. The DNA for the CDR3 is TGTGCCAGCAGCTTGAGTAGCGGGGGGGCCGCGCTAGAGACCCAGTACCTC. This translates into CASSLSSGGAALETQYL.

This clonotype appeared many times. The gene calls are TRBV7-9 and TRBJ2-2, with 11 bases lining up with TRBD1. Germline CDR1 SEHNR, CDR2 FQNEAQ (reference sequence). There are 16 residues in the CDR3. Trimming at V came to 3 bases and at J to 4 bases, leaving 4 bases not matched to a gene. The CDR3 bases are TGTGCCAGCAGCTTCCGGGACAGGGGGGTCACCGGGGAGCTGTTTTTT. This translates into CASSFRDRGVTGELFF.

This clonotype was seen at least ten times. This sequence joins TRBV7-9 and TRBJ2-3; tentatively, D is TRBD2 (6 bases). Trimming took 1 base from V and 4 from J, leaving 15 bases between them. The CDR3 is made up of 16 amino acids. Germline V gives CDR1 SEHNR, CDR2 FQNEAQ (reference sequence). The CDR3 reads CASSLGLVREADTQYF. The CDR3 DNA sequence: TGTGCCAGCAGCTTAGGTTTAGTGAGGGAGGCAGATACGCAGTATTTT.

This clonotype appeared many times. V is TRBV24-1 and J is TRBJ2-2; D perhaps matches TRBD2 (6 bases). The germline gives CDR1 KGHDR, CDR2 SFDVKD. CDR3 length: 13 amino acids. Trimming removed 10 bases at V and 4 bases at J, with 12 bases between. The CDR3 is CATNTAGTGELFF. As DNA, the CDR3 is TGTGCCACAAATACAGCGGGCACCGGGGAGCTGTTTTTT.

Ten or more counts support this clonotype. The rearrangement uses TRBV11-2 and TRBJ2-2; a weak D match, TRBD2 (6 bases). The germline V gene has CDR1 SGHAT and CDR2 FQNNGV. Deletions cut 8 bases from V and 3 bases from J, with 16 bases between. CDR3 length equals 15 residues. The CDR3, as DNA: TGTGCCAGCCCCAAGGAGGGGAGCCACACCGGGGAGCTGTTTTTT. This encodes CASPKEGSHTGELFF.

J is TRBJ1-4 and V is TRBV2, with a weak D call TRBD1 (6 bases). Trimming removed 4 bases from V and 7 bases from J, with 7 bases in between. The CDR3 totals 12 residues. Germline CDR1 reads SNHLY; CDR2 reads FYNNEI. CDR3 residues: CASSGQAEKLFF. In DNA, the CDR3 is TGTGCCAGCAGTGGACAGGCTGAAAAACTGTTTTTT.

This clonotype was picked up many times. The chain couples TRBV24-1 to TRBJ1-2, with D possibly being TRBD1 (5 bases). The CDR3 length is 15 residues. V was cut by 2 bases and J by 2 bases, with 11 bases left in between. Germline-derived CDR1 and CDR2 are KGHDR and SFDVKD. The CDR3 DNA reads TGTGCCACCAGTGATTCCTCAGGGTGGAACTATGGCTACACCTTC. Translated, it gives CATSDSSGWNYGYTF.

This clonotype was recorded at least ten times. The chain employs TRBV12-3 or TRBV12-4 and TRBJ1-6; D not resolved. CDR3 length: 15 residues. The ends were cut back, 5 bases at V and 0 bases at J, with 8 bases in the middle. The CDR3 protein is CASSRSRSYNSPLHF. In nucleotides, the CDR3 is TGTGCCAGCAGTCGGAGCCGCTCCTATAATTCACCCCTCCACTTT.

The table lists this clonotype with many counts. This chain uses TRBV6-5 with TRBJ2-3; maybe TRBD2 (6 bases). V lost 1 base to trimming and J lost 6 bases, with 11 bases between them. The length of the CDR3 is 14 residues. Germline CDR1 and CDR2: MNHEY and SVGAGI. The CDR3 coding sequence is TGTGCCAGCAGTTACTTGGGGGGTGAGGATACGCAGTATTTT. This gives the protein CASSYLGGEDTQYF.

This clonotype was recorded at least ten times. The rearrangement links TRBV24-1 to TRBJ2-4; possibly TRBD1 for D (6 bases). This CDR3 has 12 residues. Trimming left V 8 bases short and J 9 bases short, with 13 bases between. Germline values: CDR1 KGHDR, CDR2 SFDVKD. The DNA for the CDR3 is TGTGCCACCAATGCCCCCAGGGGCATTCAGTACTTC. Its translation is CATNAPRGIQYF.

V and J are TRBV20-1 and TRBJ1-2, with D possibly being TRBD1 (5 bases). CDR1 is DFQATT and CDR2 is SNEGSKA in the germline V gene (reference sequence). The V end lost 4 bases, the J end lost 2 bases, and 17 bases lay between the germline ends. CDR3 length: 15 amino acids. CDR3 region: CSAKDGAGTNYGYTF. In DNA, the CDR3 is TGCAGTGCTAAAGACGGGGCAGGGACCAACTATGGCTACACCTTC.

The rearrangement links TRBV7-9 to TRBJ2-6; no reliable D call. Trimming shortened V by 1 base and J by 4 bases, and 2 bases separated the two germline ends. From germline, CDR1 is SEHNR and CDR2 FQNEAQ (reference sequence). The CDR3 runs to 13 residues. The CDR3 loop is CASSLVGANVLTF. The DNA of the CDR3 is TGTGCCAGCAGCTTAGTGGGGGCCAACGTCCTGACTTTC.

At least ten counts were recorded for this clonotype. The chain joins TRBV9 to TRBJ2-1, with a possible D match to TRBD1 (6 bases). The V end lost 3 bases, the J end lost 5 bases, and 12 bases lay between the germline ends. CDR3 size: 14 residues. The germline gives CDR1 SGDLS, CDR2 YYNGEE. CDR3 in DNA: TGTGCCAGCAGCGCACGGACAGTCCACAATGAGCAGTTCTTC. Translating gives CASSARTVHNEQFF.

This clonotype showed up many times. The V and J genes are TRBV5-1 and TRBJ2-7, with D perhaps TRBD1 (5 bases). With 4 bases removed from V and 0 bases from J, the gap between germline ends came to 14 bases. From germline, CDR1 is SGHRS and CDR2 YFSETQ. This CDR3 has 15 residues. The CDR3 nucleotides read TGCGCCAGCAGCGTACAGGCTTCCCTCTCCTACGAGCAGTACTTC. Translating it yields CASSVQASLSYEQYF.